A single sample gave rise to the 30 T cell receptor beta chains below, sequenced in a study of blood T cell repertoires in COVID-19. TCRdb's table, derived via immunoSEQ multiplex PCR, lists solely in-frame clones and lacks some. The table shows tens of thousands of clones, with about 84% occurring only once. Sequencing was carried out using peripheral blood. The origin of the receptors is an elderly woman with acute or convalescent COVID-19.

The genes are TRBV25-1 and TRBJ1-1; D is uncertain. Germline V gene data show CDR1 as MGHDK and CDR2 as SYGVNS. Deletions cut 6 bases from V and 0 bases from J, with 5 bases between. This CDR3 is built from 12 residues. The CDR3 loop is CASRSLNTEAFF. As DNA, the CDR3 is TGTGCCAGCAGATCTCTGAACACTGAAGCTTTCTTT.

This chain uses TRBV21-1 with TRBJ2-3; the table's TRBD2 call for D was not verified on the DNA. TRBV21-1 is marked as a pseudogene. The length of the CDR3 is 12 residues. The CDR3 reads CASEPSTDTQYF. CDR3 nucleotides: TGTGCCAGCGAGCCTAGCACAGATACGCAGTATTTT.

This chain links TRBV4-1 with TRBJ1-2; D gene uncertain. The germline gives CDR1 MGHRA, CDR2 YSYEKL. V dropped 0 bases and J dropped 7 bases, with 6 bases sitting between them. There are 12 residues in the CDR3. The DNA for the CDR3 is TGCGCCAGCAGCCAAGATCTCGGTGGCTACACCTTC. It encodes CASSQDLGGYTF.

The chain employs TRBV10-1 and TRBJ2-5, with 7 bases fitting TRBD1. Germline V lookup: CDR1 WNHNN, CDR2 SYGVQD (reference sequence). Trimming took 6 bases from V and 1 from J; bases not matched to a gene: 2. The CDR3 is made up of 13 amino acids. CDR3 amino acids: CASSRDSQETQYF. For the CDR3, the DNA is TGCGCCAGCAGCCGGGACAGCCAAGAGACCCAGTACTTC.

The chain recombines TRBV5-8 with TRBJ1-5; D ambiguous. The CDR3 has 12 residues. Looked up from germline, CDR1 is SGHTS and CDR2 is YDEGEE. V lost 1 base and J lost 6, with 5 bases in between. The CDR3 nucleotides read TGTGCCAGCAGCTTGTGGAGTCAGCCCCAGCATTTT. Translated, it gives CASSLWSQPQHF. The complete variable domain, with remaining parts taken from reference TRBV5-8 and TRBJ1-5, reads EAGVTQSPTHLIKTRGQQATLRCSPISGHTSVYWYQQALGLGLQFLLWYDEGEERNRGNFPPRFSGRQFPNYSSELNVNALELEDSALYLCASSLWSQPQHFGDGTRLSIL.

The CDR3 DNA sequence: TGCAGCGGGGACCGGGACAGGGAGGCTTTCTTT. This codes for CSGDRDREAFF. V is TRBV29-1 and J is TRBJ1-1, with TRBD1 matching 9 bases. Losses at the gene ends were 7 bases for V and 11 bases for J; bases not matched to a gene: 8. Germline CDR1 and CDR2: SQVTM and ANQGSEA. The CDR3 spans 11 residues. The whole variable domain, remainder taken from reference TRBV29-1 and TRBJ1-1, is SAVISQKPSRDICQRGTSLTIQCQVDSQVTMMFWYRQQPGQSLTLIATANQGSEATYESGFVIDKFPISRPNLTFSTLTVSNMSPEDSSIYLCSGDRDREAFFGQGTRLTVV.

Note on this clone: Distinct nucleotide sequences in the sample also encode this CDR3. The chain uses TRBV2 and TRBJ1-3; D uncertain. V was pared by 1 base and J by 0 bases, with 7 bases between. CDR1 and CDR2 from the germline V gene are SNHLY and FYNNEI. This CDR3 region has 15 residues. The CDR3 protein is CASSEGALSGNTIYF. The DNA of the CDR3 is TGTGCCAGCAGTGAAGGGGCGCTCTCTGGAAACACCATATATTTT.

This chain links TRBV27 with TRBJ2-3; 7 bases align to TRBD1. This CDR3 has 14 residues. CDR1 is MNHEY and CDR2 is SMNVEV in the germline V gene (reference sequence). Losses at the gene ends were 6 bases for V and 1 base for J; bases not matched to a gene: 4. The CDR3 coding sequence is TGTGCCAGCAGGGTTGACAGGGGCACAGATACGCAGTATTTT. Residues: CASRVDRGTDTQYF.

V is TRBV5-1 and J is TRBJ2-1; no definite D call. V lost 4 bases and J 6 bases, leaving 5 bases between the germline ends. This CDR3 has 11 amino acids. Germline V gives CDR1 SGHRS, CDR2 YFSETQ. The CDR3 DNA is TGCGCCAGCAGCGTATCCAATGAGCAGTTCTTC. Protein sequence: CASSVSNEQFF.

The chain joins TRBV6-6 to TRBJ2-3; 7 positions agree with TRBD2. V shed 2 bases, J shed 6 bases, and the junction held 11 bases outside the gene matches. In germline, CDR1 is MNHNY, CDR2 SVGAGI (reference sequence). The CDR3 runs to 16 residues. CDR3 nucleotide sequence: TGTGCCAGCAGTTACGGCGGGGAGGGGTTAGTCGATACGCAGTATTTT. Its translation: CASSYGGEGLVDTQYF.

The rearrangement links TRBV4-1 to TRBJ2-5, with 14 nucleotides matching TRBD2. Trimming cost V 3 bases and J 5 bases; bases outside gene matches: 8. Germline CDR1 is MGHRA and CDR2 is YSYEKL. CDR3 size: 17 residues. The CDR3 nucleotides read TGCGCCAGCAGCCAGGCGACTAGCGGGGGGGCCAGGGAGACCCAGTACTTC. The encoded protein is CASSQATSGGARETQYF.

The genes are TRBV21-1 and TRBJ1-2; the tabulated D call, TRBD1, remains unverified against the DNA. TRBV21-1 is tagged as a pseudogene. The CDR3 covers 15 residues. The CDR3 spells CASSIGGQGYIGYTF. The CDR3 DNA reads as TGTGCCAGCAGCATCGGGGGACAGGGATATATTGGCTACACCTTC.

This chain joins TRBV7-9 and TRBJ1-2; D possibly corresponds to TRBD1 (6 bases). V lost 3 bases and J lost 1, with 9 bases in between. The germline CDR1 and CDR2 sequences are SEHNR and FQNEAQ (reference sequence). The CDR3 runs 14 residues. The DNA of the CDR3 is TGTGCCAGCAGCTTGGACAGACTTAACTATGGCTACACCTTC. Translated: CASSLDRLNYGYTF.

J is TRBJ1-1 and V is TRBV7-9; possibly TRBD1 for D (6 bases). V shed 4 bases and J shed 8 bases, with 14 bases lying between them. CDR3 length: 13 amino acids. The germline CDR1 and CDR2 sequences are SEHNR and FQNEAQ (reference sequence). Here the CDR3 DNA reads TGTGCCAGCAGCTCCGGACAGTTAGCGGAAGCTTTCTTT. Amino acids: CASSSGQLAEAFF.

The V gene is TRBV4-2, the J gene TRBJ1-4; D might be TRBD1 (6 bases). Per germline, CDR1 LGHNA and CDR2 YNFKEQ. CDR3 length: 15 residues. V lost 0 bases and J 7 bases, leaving 12 bases between the germline ends. CDR3 in amino acids: CASSQDRGASEKLFF. CDR3 DNA sequence: TGTGCCAGCAGCCAAGATCGGGGGGCAAGTGAAAAACTGTTTTTT.

The chain joins TRBV6-1 to TRBJ2-5; TRBD2 agrees at 13 bases. Looked up from germline, CDR1 is MNHNS and CDR2 is SASEGT. CDR3 size: 15 residues. J gave up 1 base and V 5 bases, and 1 base lay outside the gene matches. The CDR3 is CASSWTSGGQETQYF. In DNA, the CDR3 is TGTGCCAGCAGTTGGACTAGCGGGGGCCAAGAGACCCAGTACTTC.

This chain connects TRBV3-1 (or the pseudogene TRBV3-2) to TRBJ2-3; 7 bases match TRBD2. Germline V gene data show CDR1 as LGHDT and CDR2 as YNNKEL (reference sequence). With V trimmed by 1 base and J by 2 bases, 15 bases remained unmatched. The CDR3 extends over 19 amino acids. The CDR3 loop is CASSQGFIVAGEVTDTQYF. Here the CDR3 DNA reads TGTGCCAGCAGCCAAGGTTTTATTGTTGCGGGAGAGGTCACAGATACGCAGTATTTT.

This chain links TRBV6-6 with TRBJ1-5, with D perhaps matching TRBD1 (5 bases). The germline V and J ends were trimmed by 6 bases and 3 bases, with 18 bases remaining between them. This CDR3 comprises 16 residues. Germline values: CDR1 MNHNY, CDR2 SVGAGI (reference sequence). The chain's CDR3 is CASSLLGGSYNQPQHF. The CDR3 DNA is TGTGCCAGCAGCCTCTTGGGGGGTTCGTACAATCAGCCCCAGCATTTT.

The chain is built from TRBV28 and TRBJ1-5; D may be TRBD1 (5 bases). The germline CDR1 and CDR2 sequences are MDHEN and SYDVKM. CDR3 length equals 14 residues. V dropped 3 bases and J dropped 6 bases, with 12 bases sitting between them. CDR3 sequence: CASSFRSGTQPQHF. DNA for the CDR3: TGTGCCAGCAGTTTTCGAAGCGGGACTCAGCCCCAGCATTTT.

The rearrangement joins TRBV20-1 to TRBJ2-7; 7 nucleotides match TRBD2. The J segment lost 2 bases and the V segment lost 3 bases, leaving 7 bases of the junction unmatched. The germline gives CDR1 DFQATT, CDR2 SNEGSKA (reference sequence). CDR3 length equals 14 residues. The CDR3 DNA reads as TGCAGTGCTAGTCCCAGCGGGAATACCTACGAGCAGTACGTC. Its translation is CSASPSGNTYEQYV.

V and J are TRBV29-1 and TRBJ1-2; D is undetermined. CDR3 length: 12 residues. Trimming removed 0 bases at V and 3 bases at J, with 5 bases between. CDR1 is SQVTM and CDR2 is ANQGSEA in the germline V gene. CDR3 in amino acids: CSVEETHYGYTF. The DNA for the CDR3 is TGCAGCGTTGAAGAGACACACTATGGCTACACCTTC. The variable domain in full, completed from reference TRBV29-1 and TRBJ1-2, reads SAVISQKPSRDICQRGTSLTIQCQVDSQVTMMFWYRQQPGQSLTLIATANQGSEATYESGFVIDKFPISRPNLTFSTLTVSNMSPEDSSIYLCSVEETHYGYTFGSGTRLTVV.

This clone was seen just once. The gene calls are TRBV5-8 and TRBJ2-1, with D hard to call. With 5 bases removed from V and 2 bases from J, the gap between germline ends came to 17 bases. The germline V gene has CDR1 SGHTS and CDR2 YDEGEE. The CDR3 runs to 16 residues. The CDR3 sequence is CASSSVSRSAYNEQFF. As DNA, the CDR3 is TGTGCCAGCAGTTCGGTCTCTAGAAGTGCCTACAATGAGCAGTTCTTC. The variable domain in full, with the rest retrieved from reference TRBV5-8 and TRBJ2-1, is EAGVTQSPTHLIKTRGQQATLRCSPISGHTSVYWYQQALGLGLQFLLWYDEGEERNRGNFPPRFSGRQFPNYSSELNVNALELEDSALYLCASSSVSRSAYNEQFFGPGTRLTVL.

The chain joins TRBV28 to TRBJ2-6, with 12 bases that match TRBD1. V shed 6 bases and J 1 base; nucleotides not matched to a gene: 7. The CDR3 contains 18 residues. The V gene's germline CDR1 is MDHEN and CDR2 SYDVKM. This chain's CDR3 is CASSALGQGASGANVLTF. Here the CDR3 DNA reads TGTGCCAGCAGCGCACTGGGACAGGGGGCGTCTGGGGCCAACGTCCTGACTTTC.

Written as DNA, the CDR3 is TGTGCCAGCAGCCCGGCCGGTACTAGCAGGAACACCGGGGAGCTGTTTTTT. As protein: CASSPAGTSRNTGELFF. The V and J genes are TRBV5-4 and TRBJ2-2, with a weak D call TRBD2 (6 bases). With 4 bases removed from V and 1 base from J, the gap between germline ends came to 17 bases. The CDR3 sequence is 17 residues long. Germline V gene lookup returns CDR1 SGHNT and CDR2 YYREEE (reference sequence).

The gene calls are TRBV15 and TRBJ2-2; 13 nucleotides align to TRBD2. There are 17 residues in the CDR3. Per germline, CDR1 LNHNV and CDR2 YYDKDF (reference sequence). V was clipped by 4 bases and J by 8 bases; unmatched bases: 10. The CDR3 DNA sequence: TGTGCCACCAGCATGGGTGGACTAGCGGGAGAGGCGGGGGAGCTGTTTTTT. It is translated as CATSMGGLAGEAGELFF. The whole variable domain, filled in from reference TRBV15 and TRBJ2-2, reads DAMVIQNPRYQVTQFGKPVTLSCSQTLNHNVMYWYQQKSSQAPKLLFHYYDKDFNNEADTPDNFQSRRPNTSFCFLDIRSPGLGDTAMYLCATSMGGLAGEAGELFFGEGSRLTVL.

This rearrangement joins TRBV5-1 to TRBJ2-2; a weak D match, TRBD1 (5 bases). The CDR3 is 15 amino acids. Trimming removed 0 bases from V and 5 bases from J, with 11 bases in between. CDR1 and CDR2 from the germline V gene are SGHRS and YFSETQ. This CDR3 is CASSLDPGPTGELFF. CDR3 DNA sequence: TGCGCCAGCAGCTTGGACCCAGGGCCGACCGGGGAGCTGTTTTTT.

This chain joins TRBV19 and TRBJ1-1, with D perhaps matching TRBD1 (6 bases). V lost 6 bases and J lost 7, with 18 bases in between. The CDR3 is 14 residues long. Germline V gene data show CDR1 as LNHDA and CDR2 as SQIVND (reference sequence). DNA of the CDR3: TGTGCCAGTAGATCCTTAGGGGGGGCCGATGAAGCTTTCTTT. Its translation: CASRSLGGADEAFF.

The genes are TRBV10-3 and TRBJ2-7; TRBD1 matches 7 bases. The CDR3 consists of 14 residues. The germline gives CDR1 ENHRY, CDR2 SYGVKD. V was pared by 5 bases and J by 3 bases, with 7 bases of the junction left unmatched. For the CDR3, the DNA is TGTGCCATCAGTAAGCGGACAGGAAACTACGAGCAGTACGTC. It specifies CAISKRTGNYEQYV.

The rearrangement links TRBV3-1 (or the pseudogene TRBV3-2) to TRBJ1-1; 7 bases are a match to TRBD1. The germline gives CDR1 LGHDT, CDR2 YNNKEL (reference sequence). Germline trimming cut 4 bases from V and 2 bases from J; bases unmatched to any gene: 7. CDR3 length: 15 residues. CDR3 region: CASSPGQRFNTEAFF. The CDR3 DNA reads TGTGCCAGCAGCCCGGGACAGCGATTTAACACTGAAGCTTTCTTT.

CDR3 sequence (DNA): TGTGCCAGCACCCAGACTAGCGGGGGGGTGTACAGCACAGATACGCAGTATTTT. This codes for CASTQTSGGVYSTDTQYF. V gene TRBV9 combines with J gene TRBJ2-3; 14 bases agree with TRBD2. J lost 0 bases, V lost 6 bases, and 9 bases had no gene match. Germline-derived CDR1 and CDR2 are SGDLS and YYNGEE. The CDR3 sequence is 18 residues long.